What follows are 13 T cell receptor beta chains derived from one specimen sequenced in a study of blood T cell repertoires in COVID-19. Using immunoSEQ multiplex PCR, the repertoire was profiled, and TCRdb retains in-frame clones only, with some absent. Here the sample spans a few hundred thousand clones, around nine tenths being singletons. Sequenced material: peripheral blood. The receptors originated from a woman aged 55-69 years with COVID-19, enrolled during active disease.

The chain carries TRBV11-2 and TRBJ1-3, with a weak D call TRBD1 (5 bases). Germline loops: CDR1 SGHAT, CDR2 FQNNGV. CDR3 length equals 17 residues. Trimming removed 0 bases from V and 0 bases from J, with 12 bases in between. The CDR3 bases are TGTGCCAGCAGCTTAGATCATCAGGGTAGCTCTGGAAACACCATATATTTT. This codes for CASSLDHQGSSGNTIYF.

The rearrangement uses TRBV20-1 and TRBJ1-3, with D unresolved. The CDR3 covers 15 residues. Trimming left V 3 bases short and J 1 base short, with 13 bases between. Germline CDR1 reads DFQATT; CDR2 reads SNEGSKA (reference sequence). The CDR3 DNA is TGCAGTGCTAGTCCCGGCAGGTGGTCTGGAAACACCATATATTTT. It specifies CSASPGRWSGNTIYF.

The V gene is TRBV9, the J gene TRBJ2-5, with 7 bases identical to TRBD2. The CDR3 loop spans 14 amino acids. CDR1 is SGDLS, CDR2 YYNGEE, per germline. V gave up 4 bases and J gave up 4 bases; unmatched junction bases: 7. CDR3 region: CASSPDGGSETQYF. In DNA form, the CDR3 reads TGTGCCAGCAGCCCAGACGGGGGGTCAGAGACCCAGTACTTC.

The genes are TRBV4-1 and TRBJ2-2, with 7 positions matching TRBD1. The CDR3 sequence is 16 residues long. In germline, CDR1 is MGHRA, CDR2 YSYEKL. The J segment lost 6 bases and the V segment lost 4 bases, leaving 11 bases of the junction unmatched. The CDR3 DNA reads as TGCGCCAGCAGCCTACTAATTATACAGGGGCCCGGGGAGCTGTTTTTT. Amino acid sequence: CASSLLIIQGPGELFF.

Turning to this clone: The germline gene is not matched at one end of the junction; a read error may be the cause. This chain joins TRBV28 and TRBJ2-7, with 10 bases identical to TRBD2. The CDR3 has 15 residues. Germline lookup yields CDR1 MDHEN and CDR2 SYDVKM. CDR3 protein: CASSLQFGIAGGTLF. Here the CDR3 DNA reads TGTGCCAGCAGTTTGCAGTTTGGGATAGCGGGGGGCACCCTTTTC.

V and J are TRBV6-5 and TRBJ1-1; 7 bases match TRBD1. Trimming cost V 6 bases and J 6 bases; bases outside gene matches: 7. CDR3 size: 13 residues. CDR1 and CDR2 (germline): MNHEY, SVGAGI. CDR3 sequence reads: CASRPQGSPEAFF. The DNA for the CDR3 is TGTGCCAGCAGACCACAGGGGAGCCCTGAAGCTTTCTTT.

A word on this clone: Other DNA sequences in this specimen translate into the identical CDR3. This rearrangement joins TRBV6-5 to TRBJ1-5; 7 bases align to TRBD1. From germline, CDR1 is MNHEY and CDR2 SVGAGI. V lost 9 bases and J lost 0; bases outside the gene matches: 5. The CDR3 has 14 amino acids. CDR3 sequence (DNA): TGTGCCAGTGAACGGACAGGTAGCAATCAGCCCCAGCATTTT. This encodes CASERTGSNQPQHF.

A few counts support this clone. The CDR3 loop reads CASSLNPGAGSTEAFF. Here the CDR3 DNA reads TGTGCCAGCAGCTTAAACCCAGGGGCAGGGAGTACTGAAGCTTTCTTT. The gene calls are TRBV7-6 and TRBJ1-1, with TRBD1 as a possible D gene (6 bases). Trimming pared 2 bases from V and 5 bases from J, leaving 18 bases between. The CDR3 spans 16 residues. CDR1 and CDR2 from the germline V gene are SGHVS and FNYEAQ. The whole variable domain, remainder taken from reference TRBV7-6 and TRBJ1-1, is GAGVSQSPRYKVTKRGQDVALRCDPISGHVSLYWYRQALGQGPEFLTYFNYEAQQDKSGLPNDRFSAERPEGSISTLTIQRTEQRDSAMYRCASSLNPGAGSTEAFFGQGTRLTVV.

This chain connects TRBV18 to TRBJ1-3; 7 bases align to TRBD1. V was clipped by 2 bases and J by 3 bases; unmatched bases: 13. The germline V gene encodes CDR1 KGHSH and CDR2 LQKENI. CDR3 length equals 18 residues. CDR3 bases: TGTGCCAGCTCACCAATAGGGACAGCCACCCTGGATGGAAACACCATATATTTT. This encodes CASSPIGTATLDGNTIYF.

This clone has just one count. This sequence joins TRBV6-5 and TRBJ1-5; D perhaps matches TRBD1 (5 bases). V gave up 8 bases and J gave up 2 bases, with 13 bases separating them. This CDR3 has 14 amino acids. The germline V gene encodes CDR1 MNHEY and CDR2 SVGAGI. This chain's CDR3 is CASRGGVGNQPQHF. The CDR3 DNA sequence: TGTGCCAGCCGGGGGGGTGTTGGCAATCAGCCCCAGCATTTT.

This clone was seen just once. The CDR3: CASSLSSYGYTF. For the CDR3, the DNA is TGTGCCAGCAGCTTATCCTCCTATGGCTACACCTTC. This chain connects TRBV7-9 to TRBJ1-2; D remains ambiguous. Trimming removed 2 bases from V and 4 bases from J, with 5 bases in between. Germline lookup yields CDR1 SEHNR and CDR2 FQNEAQ (reference sequence). The CDR3 consists of 12 residues.

The CDR3 region has the DNA TGCGCCAGCACCCTAGGGACAGGGGTTTATTCACCCCTCCACTTT. Encoded protein: CASTLGTGVYSPLHF. The chain carries TRBV5-1 and TRBJ1-6; 10 positions agree with TRBD1. J lost 8 bases, V lost 6 bases, and 8 bases had no gene match. The germline V gene has CDR1 SGHRS and CDR2 YFSETQ. The CDR3 covers 15 residues.

This clone was recorded a few times. J is TRBJ2-7 and V is TRBV9; D call uncertain. Trimming stripped 4 bases from V and 1 base from J, with 9 bases between. Looked up from germline, CDR1 is SGDLS and CDR2 is YYNGEE. This CDR3 contains 13 residues. CDR3 sequence reads: CASSPQASYEQYF. CDR3 DNA sequence: TGTGCCAGCAGCCCCCAGGCATCCTACGAGCAGTACTTC.